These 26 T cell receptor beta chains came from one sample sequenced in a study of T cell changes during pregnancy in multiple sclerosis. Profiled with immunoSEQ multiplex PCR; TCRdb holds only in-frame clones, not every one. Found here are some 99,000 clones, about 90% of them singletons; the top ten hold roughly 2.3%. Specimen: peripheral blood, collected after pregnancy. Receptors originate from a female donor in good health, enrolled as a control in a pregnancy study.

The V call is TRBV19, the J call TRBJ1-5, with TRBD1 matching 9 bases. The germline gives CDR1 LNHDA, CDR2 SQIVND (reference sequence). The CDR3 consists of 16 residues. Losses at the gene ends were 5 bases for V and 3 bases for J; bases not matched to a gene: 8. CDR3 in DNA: TGTGCCAGTAGTGCCGTCGGACAGGGGATCAATCAGCCCCAGCATTTT. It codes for CASSAVGQGINQPQHF. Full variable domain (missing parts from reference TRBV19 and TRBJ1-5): DGGITQSPKYLFRKEGQNVTLSCEQNLNHDAMYWYRQDPGQGLRLIYYSQIVNDFQKGDIAEGYSVSREKKESFPLTVTSAQKNPTAFYLCASSAVGQGINQPQHFGDGTRLSIL.

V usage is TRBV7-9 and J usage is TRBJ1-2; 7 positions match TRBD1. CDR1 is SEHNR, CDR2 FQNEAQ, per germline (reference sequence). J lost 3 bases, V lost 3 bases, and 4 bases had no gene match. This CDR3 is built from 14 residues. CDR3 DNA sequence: TGTGCCAGCAGCTTTTTAGGGGGCGACTATGGCTACACCTTC. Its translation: CASSFLGGDYGYTF. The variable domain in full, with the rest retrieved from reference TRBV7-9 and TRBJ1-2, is DTGVSQNPRHKITKRGQNVTFRCDPISEHNRLYWYRQTLGQGPEFLTYFQNEAQLEKSRLLSDRFSAERPKGSFSTLEIQRTEQGDSAMYLCASSFLGGDYGYTFGSGTRLTVV.

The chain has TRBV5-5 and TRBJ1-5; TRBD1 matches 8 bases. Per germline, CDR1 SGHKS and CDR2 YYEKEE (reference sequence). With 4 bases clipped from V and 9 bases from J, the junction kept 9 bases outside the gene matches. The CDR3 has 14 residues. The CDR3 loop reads CASSLDRGRGPQHF. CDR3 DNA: TGTGCCAGCAGCCTCGACAGGGGAAGGGGGCCCCAGCATTTT.

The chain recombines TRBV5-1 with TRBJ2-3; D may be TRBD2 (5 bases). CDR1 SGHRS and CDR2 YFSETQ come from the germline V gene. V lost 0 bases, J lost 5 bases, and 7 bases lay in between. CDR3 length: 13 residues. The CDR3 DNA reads TGCGCCAGCAGCTTGGGGGCGGGAGATACGCAGTATTTT. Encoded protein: CASSLGAGDTQYF.

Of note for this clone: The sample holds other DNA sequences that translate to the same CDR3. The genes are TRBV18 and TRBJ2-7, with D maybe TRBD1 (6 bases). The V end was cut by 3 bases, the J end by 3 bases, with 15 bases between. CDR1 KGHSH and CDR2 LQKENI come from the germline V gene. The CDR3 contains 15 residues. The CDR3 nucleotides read TGTGCCAGCTCACCCGGGACATCAAACTACTACGAGCAGTACTTC. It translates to CASSPGTSNYYEQYF.

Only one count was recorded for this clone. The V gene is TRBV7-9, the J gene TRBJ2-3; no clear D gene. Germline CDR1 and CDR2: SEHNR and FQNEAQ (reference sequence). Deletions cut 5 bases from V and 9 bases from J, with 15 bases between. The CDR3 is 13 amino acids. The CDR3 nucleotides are TGTGCCAGCAGCCCGAGCCCAAGAGGCACGCAGTATTTT. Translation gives CASSPSPRGTQYF.

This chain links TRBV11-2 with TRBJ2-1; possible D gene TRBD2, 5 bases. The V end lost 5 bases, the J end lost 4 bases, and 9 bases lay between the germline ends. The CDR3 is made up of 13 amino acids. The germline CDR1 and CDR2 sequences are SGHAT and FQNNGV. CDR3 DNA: TGTGCCAGCAGCACGTCGGGGTACAATGAGCAGTTCTTC. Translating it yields CASSTSGYNEQFF.

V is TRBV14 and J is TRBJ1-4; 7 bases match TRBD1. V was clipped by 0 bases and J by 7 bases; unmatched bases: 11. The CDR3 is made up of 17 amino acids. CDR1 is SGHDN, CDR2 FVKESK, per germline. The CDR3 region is CASSQDPRQGPAEKLFF. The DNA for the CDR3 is TGTGCCAGCAGCCAAGACCCCCGACAGGGCCCGGCTGAAAAACTGTTTTTT.

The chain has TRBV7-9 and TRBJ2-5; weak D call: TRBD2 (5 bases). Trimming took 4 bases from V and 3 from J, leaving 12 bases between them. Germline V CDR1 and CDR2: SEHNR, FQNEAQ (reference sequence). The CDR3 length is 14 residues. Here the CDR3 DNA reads TGTGCCAGCAGCTCCACCTGGGGAGAAGAGACCCAGTACTTC. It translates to CASSSTWGEETQYF. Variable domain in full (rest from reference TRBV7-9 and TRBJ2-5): DTGVSQNPRHKITKRGQNVTFRCDPISEHNRLYWYRQTLGQGPEFLTYFQNEAQLEKSRLLSDRFSAERPKGSFSTLEIQRTEQGDSAMYLCASSSTWGEETQYFGPGTRLLVL.

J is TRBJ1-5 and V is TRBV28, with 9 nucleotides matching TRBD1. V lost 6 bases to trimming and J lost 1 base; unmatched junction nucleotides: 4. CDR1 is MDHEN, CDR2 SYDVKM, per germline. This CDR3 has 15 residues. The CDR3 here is CASRPGTGSNQPQHF. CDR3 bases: TGTGCCAGCAGACCCGGGACAGGGAGCAATCAGCCCCAGCATTTT.

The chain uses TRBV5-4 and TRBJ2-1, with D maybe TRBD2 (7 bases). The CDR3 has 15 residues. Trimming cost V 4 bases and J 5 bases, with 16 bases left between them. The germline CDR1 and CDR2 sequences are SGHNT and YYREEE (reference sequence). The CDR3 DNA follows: TGTGCCAGCAGCCCCGTGCGGGGGCGAAACAATGAGCAGTTCTTC. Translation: CASSPVRGRNNEQFF.

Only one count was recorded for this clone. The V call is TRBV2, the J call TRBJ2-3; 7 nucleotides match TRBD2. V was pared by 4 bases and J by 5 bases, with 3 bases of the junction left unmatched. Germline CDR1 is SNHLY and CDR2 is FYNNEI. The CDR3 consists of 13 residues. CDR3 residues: CASSGSGRDTQYF. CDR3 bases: TGTGCCAGCAGTGGTAGCGGGCGAGATACGCAGTATTTT.

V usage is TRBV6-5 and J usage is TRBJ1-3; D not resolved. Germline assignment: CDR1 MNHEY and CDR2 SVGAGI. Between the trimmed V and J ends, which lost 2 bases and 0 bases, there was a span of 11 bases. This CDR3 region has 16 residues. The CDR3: CASSYGQVSSGNTIYF. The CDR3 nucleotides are TGTGCCAGCAGTTACGGGCAGGTCTCCTCTGGAAACACCATATATTTT.

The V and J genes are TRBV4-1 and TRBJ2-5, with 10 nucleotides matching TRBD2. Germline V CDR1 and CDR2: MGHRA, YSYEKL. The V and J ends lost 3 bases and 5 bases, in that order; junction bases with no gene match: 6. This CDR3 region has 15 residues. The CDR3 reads CASSQSGGGAETQYF. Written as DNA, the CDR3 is TGCGCCAGCAGCCAGAGCGGGGGGGGTGCGGAGACCCAGTACTTC.

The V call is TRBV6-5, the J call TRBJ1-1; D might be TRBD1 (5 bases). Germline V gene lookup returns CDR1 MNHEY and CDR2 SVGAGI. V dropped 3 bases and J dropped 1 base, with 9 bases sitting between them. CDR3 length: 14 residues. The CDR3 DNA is TGTGCCAGCAGTTATCAGGGTAGGAACACTGAAGCTTTCTTT. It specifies CASSYQGRNTEAFF.

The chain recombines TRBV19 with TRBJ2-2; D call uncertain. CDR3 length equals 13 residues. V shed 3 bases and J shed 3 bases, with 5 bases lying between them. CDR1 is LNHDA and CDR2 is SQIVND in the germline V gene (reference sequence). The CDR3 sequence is CASSIQYTGELFF. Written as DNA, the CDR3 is TGTGCCAGTAGTATCCAGTACACCGGGGAGCTGTTTTTT.

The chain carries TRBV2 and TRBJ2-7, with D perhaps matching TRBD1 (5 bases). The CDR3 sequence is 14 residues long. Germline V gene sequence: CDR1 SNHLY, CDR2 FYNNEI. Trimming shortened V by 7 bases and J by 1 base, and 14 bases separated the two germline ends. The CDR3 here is CASIPRALSYEQYF. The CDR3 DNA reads TGTGCCAGCATTCCCAGGGCACTGTCCTACGAGCAGTACTTC. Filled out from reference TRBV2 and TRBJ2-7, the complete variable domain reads EPEVTQTPSHQVTQMGQEVILRCVPISNHLYFYWYRQILGQKVEFLVSFYNNEISEKSEIFDDQFSVERPDGSNFTLKIRSTKLEDSAMYFCASIPRALSYEQYFGPGTRLTVT.

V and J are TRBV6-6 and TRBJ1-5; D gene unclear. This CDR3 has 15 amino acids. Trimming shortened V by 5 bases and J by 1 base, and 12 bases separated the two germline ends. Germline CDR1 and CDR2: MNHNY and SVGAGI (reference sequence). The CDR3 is CASSLPGGSNQPQHF. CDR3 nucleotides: TGTGCCAGCAGTCTCCCCGGCGGGAGCAATCAGCCCCAGCATTTT.

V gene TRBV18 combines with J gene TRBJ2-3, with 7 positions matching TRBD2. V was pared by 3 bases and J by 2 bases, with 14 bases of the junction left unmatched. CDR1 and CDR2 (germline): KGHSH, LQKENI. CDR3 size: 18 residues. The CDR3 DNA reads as TGTGCCAGCTCACCCCGCACCACCCGGGGGGTAGTCACAGATACGCAGTATTTT. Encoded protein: CASSPRTTRGVVTDTQYF. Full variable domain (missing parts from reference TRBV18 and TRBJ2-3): NAGVMQNPRHLVRRRGQEARLRCSPMKGHSHVYWYRQLPEEGLKFMVYLQKENIIDESGMPKERFSAEFPKEGPSILRIQQVVRGDSAAYFCASSPRTTRGVVTDTQYFGPGTRLTVL.

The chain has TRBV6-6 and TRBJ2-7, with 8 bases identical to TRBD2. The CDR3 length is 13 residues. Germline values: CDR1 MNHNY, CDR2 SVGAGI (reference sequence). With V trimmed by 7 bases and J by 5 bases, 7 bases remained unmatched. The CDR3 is CASITPGGDEQYF. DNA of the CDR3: TGTGCCAGCATCACCCCGGGAGGGGACGAGCAGTACTTC.

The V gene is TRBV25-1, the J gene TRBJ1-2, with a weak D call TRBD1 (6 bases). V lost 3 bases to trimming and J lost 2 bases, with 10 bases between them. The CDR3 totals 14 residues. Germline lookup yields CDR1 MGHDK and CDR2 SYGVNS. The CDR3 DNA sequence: TGTGCCAGCAGTGAGCCAGGGGAAAACTATGGCTACACCTTC. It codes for CASSEPGENYGYTF.

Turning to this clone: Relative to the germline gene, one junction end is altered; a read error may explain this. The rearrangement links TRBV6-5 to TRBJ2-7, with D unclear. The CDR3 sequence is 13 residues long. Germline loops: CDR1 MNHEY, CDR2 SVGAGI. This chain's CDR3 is CASSNYPDSTEDF. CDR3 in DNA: TGTGCCAGCAGTAACTACCCAGACTCTACTGAGGACTTC.

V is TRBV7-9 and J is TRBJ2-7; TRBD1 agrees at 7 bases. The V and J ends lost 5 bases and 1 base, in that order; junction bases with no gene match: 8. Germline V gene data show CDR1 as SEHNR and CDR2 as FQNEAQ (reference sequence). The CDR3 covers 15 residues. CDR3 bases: TGTGCCAGCAGCCTACCCCGGGACAGATCCTACGAGCAGTACTTC. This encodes CASSLPRDRSYEQYF.

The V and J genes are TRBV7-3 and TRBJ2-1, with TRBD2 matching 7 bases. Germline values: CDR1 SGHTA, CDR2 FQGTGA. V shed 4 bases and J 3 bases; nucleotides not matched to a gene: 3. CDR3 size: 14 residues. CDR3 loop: CASSSTSDYNEQFF. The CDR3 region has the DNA TGTGCCAGCAGCTCAACTAGCGACTACAATGAGCAGTTCTTC.

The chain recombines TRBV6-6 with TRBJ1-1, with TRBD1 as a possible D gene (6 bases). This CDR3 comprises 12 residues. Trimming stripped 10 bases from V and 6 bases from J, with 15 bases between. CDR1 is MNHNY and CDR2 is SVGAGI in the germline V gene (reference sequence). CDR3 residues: CATTGGAPEAFF. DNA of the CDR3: TGTGCCACCACCGGGGGGGCCCCTGAAGCTTTCTTT.

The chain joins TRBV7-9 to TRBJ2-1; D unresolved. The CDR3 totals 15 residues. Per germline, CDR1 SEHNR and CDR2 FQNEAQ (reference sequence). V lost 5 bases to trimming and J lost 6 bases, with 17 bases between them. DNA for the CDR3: TGTGCCAGCAGCCCACCTTTACGCTACGGCAATGAGCAGTTCTTC. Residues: CASSPPLRYGNEQFF.